This T cell receptor (beta chain) is drawn from a study of cytomegalovirus exposure and HLA in healthy donors listed by TCRdb under 2017. Concerning the study at large: The 650 to 750 repertoires of the first cohort and the 120 validation repertoires were produced on the same platform, according to a later analysis. The study aimed to test whether signatures of past pathogen exposure could be identified by cataloging public T cell receptors. A separate validation cohort of over 95 different subjects was used in addition to the 666-subject first cohort. To predict cytomegalovirus infection status, the study brought together high-throughput TCR immunosequencing, statistical association of individual TCRs with disease status, and machine learning.

Donors formed part of the validation cohort, which comprised 120 subjects and was distinct from the first cohort of under 750 subjects. Results the study describes overall, beyond this receptor: According to the authors, the approach could potentially be generalized to other disease states and immunological phenotypes. In a later analysis, TCRs clustered in the first cohort were found to also tend to co-occur in the 120 or so validation repertoires, with 94% of cluster scores above 0. Most TCR sequences were observed very rarely across donors, whereas some public TCRs were present in many individuals. Cytomegalovirus status was reported to be diagnosed by the classifier with high specificity and sensitivity in both the original and validation cohorts. In vitro tests confirmed that a few of the cytomegalovirus-associated TCR beta chains recognize cytomegalovirus antigens. The study gave a list of about 160 TCR beta chains associated with cytomegalovirus. The validation cohort had no HLA typing available for a later analysis, so co-occurrence within that cohort was assessed over all 130 or so repertoires.

Libraries were constructed by the immunoSEQ multiplex PCR assay. The paper's processing steps were these. To diagnose cytomegalovirus status from the catalog of TCR beta chain sequences, a statistical classification framework was built. Drawn from immuneACCESS, this table holds only the in-frame rearrangements with V and J called that TCRdb kept. Clones are partly lost; checked studies trace under half to an unresolved V gene and leave the rest unexplained. The V and J calls and clone size come from that table; D and trimming were worked out from the DNA. Recorded for this sample are 90,000 to 130,000 clones; roughly 87% of them occurred a single time. Of the sample, 1.5% to 2% is held by the ten largest clones. The CDR3 covers 12 residues, taking in both the cysteine and the phenylalanine. Here the CDR3 DNA is all that survives: 36 bases in frame from base 1. Trimming costs V 8 bases and J 9 bases, and their ends lie 17 bases apart. Reading the germline V gene (reference sequence) gives CDR1 GTSNPN and CDR2 SVGIG.

In the case of this clone: Its antigen is still unknown. No base qualities exist here, and no much larger clone lies one base off it.

The material sequenced was PBMCs. This receptor was obtained from a young woman in good health and CMV-seronegative. The rearranged chain carries TRBV30 and TRBJ2-1; 5 matching bases give a weak D call of TRBD2. The DNA reads as follows: TGTGCCCTCACCAGTCCACGGGGTGAGCAGTTCTTC. Translated, it gives CALTSPRGEQFF. The CDR3, completed at both ends by the reference TRBV30 and TRBJ2-1 genes, gives the full variable domain SQTIHQWPATLVQPVGSPLSLECTVEGTSNPNLYWYRQAAGRGLQLLFYSVGIGQISSEVPQNLSASRPQDRQFILSSKKLLLSDSGFYLCALTSPRGEQFFGPGTRLTVL.